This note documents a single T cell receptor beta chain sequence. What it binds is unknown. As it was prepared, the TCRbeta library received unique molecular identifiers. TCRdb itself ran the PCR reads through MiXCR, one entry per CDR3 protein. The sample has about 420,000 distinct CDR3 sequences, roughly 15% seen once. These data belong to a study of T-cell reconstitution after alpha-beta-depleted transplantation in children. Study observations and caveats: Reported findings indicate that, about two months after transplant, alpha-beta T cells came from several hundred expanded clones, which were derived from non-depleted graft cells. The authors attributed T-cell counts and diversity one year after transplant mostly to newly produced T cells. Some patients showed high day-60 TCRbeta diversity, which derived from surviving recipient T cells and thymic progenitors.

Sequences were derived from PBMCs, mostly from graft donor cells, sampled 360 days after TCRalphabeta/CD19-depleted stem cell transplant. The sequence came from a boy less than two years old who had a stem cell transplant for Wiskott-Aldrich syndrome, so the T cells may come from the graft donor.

In DNA, the CDR3 is TGTGCCAGCAGTGAAAGGGTAGGGACAGCTTTCTTT. Its protein product is CASSERVGTAFF. The V call is TRBV6-1, the J call TRBJ1-1; D perhaps matches TRBD1 (5 bases). The CDR3 totals 12 residues. Trimming took off 2 bases at V and 10 bases at J, with 11 bases between the two ends. Germline CDR1 is MNHNS and CDR2 is SASEGT.